A single count supports the clone carrying this T cell receptor beta chain. The sample originates from a study of shared clonotypes between healthy human individuals. The protocol was immunoSEQ multiplex PCR, while the TCRdb copy is restricted to in-frame clones and leaves out a portion. Found here are 1.4 million or so clones, approximately 98.5% of them singletons; the top ten hold 0.36%. Sequencing was done on a sample of naive CD4+ T cells sorted from blood. Sample subset: CD45RA+ positively selected. The TCR originated in a man aged 25 to 45 in good health.

The CDR3 sequence: CASSYSYYNEQFF. In nucleotides, the CDR3 is TGTGCCAGCAGTTATTCCTACTACAATGAGCAGTTCTTC. The chain uses TRBV27 and TRBJ2-1; unclear D gene. The V end was cut by 4 bases, the J end by 3 bases, with 7 bases between. This CDR3 is 13 amino acids long. Germline CDR1 reads MNHEY; CDR2 reads SMNVEV (reference sequence).